A single sample is the source of the 29 T cell receptor beta chains below, sequenced in a study of cytomegalovirus exposure and HLA in healthy donors. Clones were sequenced by immunoSEQ multiplex PCR, and TCRdb holds only the in-frame ones, with some missing. The sample shows 70,000 to 75,000 clones, approximately 94% of them seen only once. The sequencing sample was made of PBMCs. These receptors originate from a woman in her late teens or twenties in good health and CMV-seropositive.

The chain employs TRBV14 and TRBJ1-4; D gene ambiguous. CDR3 length: 13 amino acids. The germline V and J ends were trimmed by 4 bases and 6 bases, with 9 bases remaining between them. Germline CDR1 SGHDN, CDR2 FVKESK. The CDR3 is CASSLRRDEKLFF. The CDR3 nucleotides read TGTGCCAGCAGCCTACGGAGGGATGAAAAACTGTTTTTT.

The chain is built from TRBV4-1 and TRBJ1-2; maybe TRBD1 (5 bases). V lost 5 bases and J 4 bases, leaving 23 bases between the germline ends. CDR3 length: 17 amino acids. Looked up from germline, CDR1 is MGHRA and CDR2 is YSYEKL. This chain's CDR3 is CASSSFVGGAGPYGYTF. In DNA, the CDR3 is TGCGCCAGCAGCTCTTTCGTTGGAGGGGCGGGCCCCTATGGCTACACCTTC.

The rearrangement links TRBV10-2 to TRBJ2-7, with 7 bases that match TRBD2. This CDR3 contains 15 residues. V was pared by 7 bases and J by 3 bases, with 12 bases of the junction left unmatched. Germline assignment: CDR1 WSHSY and CDR2 SAAADI. CDR3: CASTPREGGSYEQYF. CDR3 DNA: TGCGCCAGCACTCCCAGGGAGGGAGGGAGCTACGAGCAGTACTTC.

V gene TRBV5-6 combines with J gene TRBJ2-7; 8 bases align to TRBD1. The CDR3 totals 19 residues. The trim removed 3 bases at V and 3 bases at J, leaving 20 bases unmatched. Looked up from germline, CDR1 is SGHDT and CDR2 is YYEEEE. The CDR3 DNA is TGTGCCAGCAGCTCCTTGGGTACCCTCGGACAGGGAAGGGTCTACGAGCAGTACTTC. Translated, it gives CASSSLGTLGQGRVYEQYF.

The rearrangement links TRBV7-8 to TRBJ1-2; TRBD1 might be the D (5 bases). With 0 bases removed from V and 3 bases from J, the gap between germline ends came to 17 bases. This CDR3 has 17 amino acids. Looked up from germline, CDR1 is SGHVS and CDR2 is FQNEAQ. The CDR3 is CASSLALGPTSDYGYTF. DNA for the CDR3: TGTGCCAGCAGCTTAGCCCTGGGGCCGACCTCAGACTATGGCTACACCTTC.

The genes are TRBV6-6 and TRBJ1-5; D gene ambiguous. The V and J ends lost 5 bases and 0 bases respectively, with 5 bases between them. The CDR3 contains 13 residues. Germline V lookup: CDR1 MNHNY, CDR2 SVGAGI (reference sequence). CDR3 region: CASSGGSNQPQHF. CDR3 nucleotide sequence: TGTGCCAGCAGTGGCGGTAGCAATCAGCCCCAGCATTTT.

A single count supports this clone. In nucleotides, the CDR3 is TGTGCCAGCGCACTAAGACTTCCGGTACTTACGAGGACCGGGGAGCTGTTTTTT. This gives the protein CASALRLPVLTRTGELFF. The rearrangement links TRBV11-2 to TRBJ2-2; D is unresolved. The V gene's germline CDR1 is SGHAT and CDR2 FQNNGV. This CDR3 has 18 amino acids. V lost 8 bases and J 5 bases, leaving 27 bases between the germline ends.

The chain carries TRBV19 and TRBJ2-7; D might be TRBD2 (6 bases). The CDR3 is 17 amino acids. The V end was cut by 3 bases, the J end by 4 bases, with 22 bases between. Germline-derived CDR1 and CDR2 are LNHDA and SQIVND (reference sequence). CDR3 nucleotides: TGTGCCAGTAGTATCACACCGGGACTCCTTGGTTTGTACGAGCAGTACTTC. The encoded protein is CASSITPGLLGLYEQYF. Full variable domain (rest looked up from reference TRBV19 and TRBJ2-7): DGGITQSPKYLFRKEGQNVTLSCEQNLNHDAMYWYRQDPGQGLRLIYYSQIVNDFQKGDIAEGYSVSREKKESFPLTVTSAQKNPTAFYLCASSITPGLLGLYEQYFGPGTRLTVT.

The rearrangement joins TRBV2 to TRBJ2-1; 10 bases line up with TRBD1. The CDR3 has 14 amino acids. V dropped 7 bases and J dropped 7; count of bases not matched to a gene: 7. Germline V gene data show CDR1 as SNHLY and CDR2 as FYNNEI. In nucleotides, the CDR3 is TGTGCCAGCAAGGGACAGGGGACTCGGAATGAGCAGTTCTTC. It specifies CASKGQGTRNEQFF.

This rearrangement joins TRBV9 to TRBJ1-2; perhaps TRBD1 as D (6 bases). The CDR3 has 15 residues. V dropped 0 bases and J dropped 4 bases, with 13 bases sitting between them. Germline lookup yields CDR1 SGDLS and CDR2 YYNGEE. Written as DNA, the CDR3 is TGTGCCAGCAGCGTAGGGGGAGGGGGTATCTATGGCTACACCTTC. It yields the protein CASSVGGGGIYGYTF.

The chain recombines TRBV5-6 with TRBJ2-5, with D perhaps matching TRBD2 (6 bases). Trimming took off 5 bases at V and 4 bases at J, with 15 bases between the two ends. CDR1 is SGHDT and CDR2 is YYEEEE in the germline V gene. This CDR3 has 14 residues. The CDR3 region has the DNA TGTGCCAGCAGACGTTTTCGGGGGATAGAGACCCAGTACTTC. Translating gives CASRRFRGIETQYF. The full variable domain, with the rest looked up from reference TRBV5-6 and TRBJ2-5, is DAGVTQSPTHLIKTRGQQVTLRCSPKSGHDTVSWYQQALGQGPQFIFQYYEEEERQRGNFPDRFSGHQFPNYSSELNVNALLLGDSALYLCASRRFRGIETQYFGPGTRLLVL.

The chain has TRBV27 and TRBJ2-7; D remains ambiguous. Germline V gives CDR1 MNHEY, CDR2 SMNVEV (reference sequence). The CDR3 is 13 amino acids. V was pared by 3 bases and J by 1 base, with 7 bases between. In DNA, the CDR3 is TGTGCCAGCAGTTTCTTCAGATCCTACGAGCAGTACTTC. Amino acid sequence: CASSFFRSYEQYF.

This chain uses TRBV11-3 with TRBJ1-2, with TRBD1 matching over 12 bases. With V trimmed by 4 bases and J by 5 bases, 5 bases remained unmatched. Germline V gene sequence: CDR1 SGHNT, CDR2 YENEEA. This CDR3 region has 15 residues. The chain's CDR3 is CASSSGTGGVYGYTF. CDR3 nucleotide sequence: TGTGCCAGCAGCTCCGGGACAGGGGGCGTATATGGCTACACCTTC.

The chain has TRBV12-5 and TRBJ2-1; 9 bases fit TRBD2. Trimming at V came to 4 bases and at J to 5 bases, leaving 3 bases not matched to a gene. Per the germline V gene, CDR1 is LGHNT and CDR2 is FRNRAP. CDR3 length: 14 amino acids. The CDR3 here is CASGWGLADNEQFF. In nucleotides, the CDR3 is TGTGCTAGTGGTTGGGGACTAGCAGACAATGAGCAGTTCTTC.

The V call is TRBV2, the J call TRBJ2-7; D perhaps matches TRBD1 (5 bases). CDR1 and CDR2 (germline): SNHLY, FYNNEI. V was cut by 5 bases and J by 4 bases, with 9 bases left in between. There are 12 residues in the CDR3. CDR3 region: CASSPQEYEQYF. DNA of the CDR3: TGTGCCAGCAGTCCACAGGAATACGAGCAGTACTTC.

The V call is TRBV27, the J call TRBJ1-5, with 10 bases that match TRBD1. This CDR3 is 15 amino acids long. Looked up from germline, CDR1 is MNHEY and CDR2 is SMNVEV (reference sequence). The junction had 8 bases not matched to a gene; V was cut back by 5 bases and J by 7 bases. The CDR3: CASSRTGGGRQPQHF. The CDR3 DNA reads TGTGCCAGCAGTCGGACAGGGGGGGGCAGGCAGCCCCAGCATTTT.

The V call is TRBV7-7, the J call TRBJ2-3; D uncertain. Germline CDR1 is SSHAT and CDR2 is FNYEAQ (reference sequence). This CDR3 comprises 14 residues. Trimming stripped 1 base from V and 4 bases from J, with 9 bases between. This chain's CDR3 is CASSLGSVADTQYF. Written as DNA, the CDR3 is TGTGCCAGCAGCTTAGGATCAGTCGCAGATACGCAGTATTTT.

V usage is TRBV5-1 and J usage is TRBJ1-1, with 8 positions matching TRBD1. Trimming took 0 bases from V and 5 from J; bases not matched to a gene: 6. This CDR3 contains 15 residues. Germline V lookup: CDR1 SGHRS, CDR2 YFSETQ. The CDR3 DNA follows: TGCGCCAGCAGCTTGGAACCGGGACAGGCGACTGAAGCTTTCTTT. This codes for CASSLEPGQATEAFF.

The chain carries TRBV2 and TRBJ1-2; possible D gene TRBD1, 5 bases. V was clipped by 9 bases and J by 2 bases, with 16 bases between them. CDR3 size: 14 residues. CDR1 and CDR2 (germline): SNHLY, FYNNEI. CDR3 protein: CARTPLRANYGYTF. In DNA form, the CDR3 reads TGTGCCAGGACACCCCTCAGGGCCAACTATGGCTACACCTTC.

The chain couples TRBV4-3 to TRBJ2-3; no firm D call. With 3 bases removed from V and 0 bases from J, the gap between germline ends came to 4 bases. Looked up from germline, CDR1 is LGHNA and CDR2 is YSLEER. This CDR3 contains 13 residues. The CDR3 spells CASSQASTDTQYF. CDR3 bases: TGCGCCAGCAGCCAGGCTAGCACAGATACGCAGTATTTT.

This chain joins TRBV6-4 and TRBJ2-3; 9 bases line up with TRBD2. This CDR3 spans 14 amino acids. V shed 6 bases and J 2 bases; nucleotides not matched to a gene: 3. Germline V lookup: CDR1 MRHNA, CDR2 SNTAGT. CDR3 sequence: CASSPSGDTDTQYF. Here the CDR3 DNA reads TGTGCCAGCAGCCCTAGCGGGGACACAGATACGCAGTATTTT.

The chain uses TRBV6-1 and TRBJ1-6; weak D call: TRBD1 (5 bases). Trimming cost V 2 bases and J 9 bases, with 14 bases left between them. CDR1 MNHNS and CDR2 SASEGT come from the germline V gene. This CDR3 is built from 15 residues. CDR3 sequence reads: CASSENSGGGSPLHF. Here the CDR3 DNA reads TGTGCCAGCAGTGAAAACTCCGGGGGGGGTTCACCCCTCCACTTT.

The chain carries TRBV10-3 and TRBJ1-1; D remains unclear. The CDR3 totals 13 residues. Per germline, CDR1 ENHRY and CDR2 SYGVKD. V lost 10 bases, J lost 3 bases, and 15 bases lay in between. CDR3 coding DNA: TGTGCCACCAGAGGAGGTGTCGACACTGAAGCTTTCTTT. Translation: CATRGGVDTEAFF.

The rearrangement links TRBV5-1 to TRBJ1-3; 8 nucleotides line up with TRBD1. V trimming: 6 bases; J trimming: 4 bases; junction bases outside the gene matches: 6. From germline, CDR1 is SGHRS and CDR2 YFSETQ. The CDR3 spans 14 residues. CDR3 DNA: TGCGCCAGCACCCTCGGACAGGGAGGAAACACCATATATTTT. This encodes CASTLGQGGNTIYF. Full variable domain (remainder filled in from reference TRBV5-1 and TRBJ1-3): KAGVTQTPRYLIKTRGQQVTLSCSPISGHRSVSWYQQTPGQGLQFLFEYFSETQRNKGNFPGRFSGRQFSNSRSEMNVSTLELGDSALYLCASTLGQGGNTIYFGEGSWLTVV.

The chain combines TRBV9 with TRBJ2-1; 7 bases match TRBD2. The germline V gene has CDR1 SGDLS and CDR2 YYNGEE. This CDR3 is 17 amino acids long. V shed 3 bases and J 2 bases; nucleotides not matched to a gene: 11. DNA of the CDR3: TGTGCCAGCAGCGCCGAGAGCGGGACCGACCCCTACAATGAGCAGTTCTTC. This sequence encodes CASSAESGTDPYNEQFF.

The V gene is TRBV30, the J gene TRBJ2-1; weak D call: TRBD2 (6 bases). Looked up from germline, CDR1 is GTSNPN and CDR2 is SVGIG (reference sequence). The CDR3 is made up of 14 amino acids. The V end was cut by 5 bases, the J end by 6 bases, with 17 bases between. The CDR3: CAWGRDSGFNEQFF. Written as DNA, the CDR3 is TGTGCCTGGGGCCGGGACTCAGGCTTCAATGAGCAGTTCTTC.

The V call is TRBV5-8, the J call TRBJ2-7; D remains unclear. Trimming shortened V by 1 base and J by 4 bases, and 6 bases separated the two germline ends. Germline V gene lookup returns CDR1 SGHTS and CDR2 YDEGEE. The CDR3 extends over 12 amino acids. This chain's CDR3 is CASSLTYYEQYF. CDR3 coding DNA: TGTGCCAGCAGCTTGACTTATTACGAGCAGTACTTC.

This chain links TRBV5-5 with TRBJ2-7, with a possible D match to TRBD1 (7 bases). The CDR3 spans 16 residues. The germline V and J ends were trimmed by 3 bases and 0 bases, with 16 bases remaining between them. In germline, CDR1 is SGHKS, CDR2 YYEKEE (reference sequence). The CDR3 region has the DNA TGTGCCAGCAGCTCCGGCGGGACAGCGAACTCCTACGAGCAGTACTTC. Translating it yields CASSSGGTANSYEQYF.

This chain links TRBV10-3 with TRBJ1-1; 7 nucleotides match TRBD1. The CDR3 loop spans 16 amino acids. Germline loops: CDR1 ENHRY, CDR2 SYGVKD. After removal of 10 bases from V and 6 bases from J, the junction contained 20 bases not matched to a gene. The CDR3 DNA reads as TGTGCCACAATAGGAGGGGGCTGGGGTAGAGGGGCTGAAGCTTTCTTT. It encodes CATIGGGWGRGAEAFF.